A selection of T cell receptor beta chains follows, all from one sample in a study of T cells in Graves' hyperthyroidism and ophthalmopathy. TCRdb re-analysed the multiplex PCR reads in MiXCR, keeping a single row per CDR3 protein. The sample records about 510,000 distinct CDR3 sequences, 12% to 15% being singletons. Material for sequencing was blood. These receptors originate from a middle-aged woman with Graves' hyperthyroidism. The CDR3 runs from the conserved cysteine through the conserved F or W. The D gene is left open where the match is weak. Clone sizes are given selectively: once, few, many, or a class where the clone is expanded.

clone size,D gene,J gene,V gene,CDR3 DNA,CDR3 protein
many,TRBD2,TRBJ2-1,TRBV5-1,TGCGCCAGCAGCGGGCAGACTAGCGGCAACAATGAGCAGTTCTTC,CASSGQTSGNNEQFF
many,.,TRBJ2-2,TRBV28,TGTGCCAGCAGTGGTTCGAACACCGGGGAGCTGTTTTTT,CASSGSNTGELFF
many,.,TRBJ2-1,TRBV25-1,TGTGCCAGCAATAGAGTCGGGAGGCAGTTCTTC,CASNRVGRQFF
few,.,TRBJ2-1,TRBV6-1,TGTGCCAGCAGTAAACTGGCGGGGGCTTACAATGAGCAGTTCTTC,CASSKLAGAYNEQFF
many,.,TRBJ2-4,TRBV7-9,TGTGCCAGCAGCCCGCAAAGAAGGACAGGGAGGGGAGATGATCAGTACTTC,CASSPQRRTGRGDDQYF
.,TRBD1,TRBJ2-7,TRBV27,TGTGCCAGCAGTGCCTACAGGGGGGAGCAGTACTTC,CASSAYRGEQYF
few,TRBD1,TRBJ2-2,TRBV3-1,TGTGCCAGCACGACAGGGAGTACCGGGGAGCTGTTTTTT,CASTTGSTGELFF
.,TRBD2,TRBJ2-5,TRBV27,TGTGCCAGCTCCAACCTCAGGGAGGGAGAGACCCAGTACTTC,CASSNLREGETQYF
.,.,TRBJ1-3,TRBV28,TGTGCCAGCAACTCCGGGGGACTCTCTGGAAACACCATATATTTT,CASNSGGLSGNTIYF
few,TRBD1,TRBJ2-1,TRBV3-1,TGTGCCAGCAGCCTACAGGGGGCAGTCACCTACAATGAGCAGTTCTTC,CASSLQGAVTYNEQFF
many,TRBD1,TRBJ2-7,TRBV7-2,TGTGCCAGCAGCTTAGAAACAGGGGGCGTAAACGAGCAGTACTTC,CASSLETGGVNEQYF
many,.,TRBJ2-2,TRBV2,TGTGCCAGCAGCGCCGACCAAATCACCGGGGAGCTGTTTTTT,CASSADQITGELFF
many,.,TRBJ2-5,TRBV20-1,TGCAGTGCTCCGTTCGATCAGGGCCTCGAGGAGACCCAGTACTTC,CSAPFDQGLEETQYF
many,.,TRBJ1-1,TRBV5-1,TGCGCCAGCAGCTTTTTTGATGGGAACACTGAAGCTTTCTTT,CASSFFDGNTEAFF
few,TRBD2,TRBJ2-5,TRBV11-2,TGTGCCAGCAGCTCCGGGACTATGGTAGAGACCCAGTACTTC,CASSSGTMVETQYF
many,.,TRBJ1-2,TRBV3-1,TGTGCCAGCAGCCAAGACGGTGGGTATGGCTACACCTTC,CASSQDGGYGYTF
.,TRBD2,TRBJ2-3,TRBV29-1,TGCAGCGTTGCCGGGACTAGCGGGACCGGTGGTACGCAGTATTTT,CSVAGTSGTGGTQYF
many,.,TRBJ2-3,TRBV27,TGTGCCAGCAGGACCGGGATCTCCACAGATACGCAGTATTTT,CASRTGISTDTQYF
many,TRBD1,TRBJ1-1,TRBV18,TGTGCCAGCTCACCCGGCCCGGACAGGGGGAACACTGAAGCTTTCTTT,CASSPGPDRGNTEAFF
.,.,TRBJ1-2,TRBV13,TGTGCCAGCAGCTTAGGACAGCTATGGGGCTACACCTTC,CASSLGQLWGYTF
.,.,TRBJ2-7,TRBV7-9,TGTGCCAGCAACCCGGGGGTTGGAGACGAGCAGTACTTC,CASNPGVGDEQYF
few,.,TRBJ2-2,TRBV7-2,TGTGCCAGCAGCTTGGAAGTGGTCTCGACCGGGGAGCTGTTTTTT,CASSLEVVSTGELFF
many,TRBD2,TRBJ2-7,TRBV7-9,TGTGCCAGCAGCTATCAACTAGCGGGAGCGGGCGAGCAGTACTTC,CASSYQLAGAGEQYF
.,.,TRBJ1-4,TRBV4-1,TGCGCCAGCAGCCAAGATGTGGGGGCGACTAATGAAAAACTGTTTTTT,CASSQDVGATNEKLFF